Each of the 31 T cell receptor beta chains below was sequenced from the same sample in a study of shared clonotypes between healthy human individuals. TCRdb's copy holds only in-frame clones and misses some; the assay was immunoSEQ multiplex PCR. The sample gives 2 million to 2.5 million clones, 93% of which show up once; 0.3% to 0.4% is in the top ten. Sequenced sample: naive CD4+ T cells from PBMCs. Described subset: CD45RA+ positively selected. The source of these receptors is a man aged 18 to 35 in good health. Some clones in this sample may be carry-over from other donors' samples.

V is TRBV6-1 and J is TRBJ2-7; 8 bases are a match to TRBD1. In germline, CDR1 is MNHNS, CDR2 SASEGT. Unmatched junction bases numbered 5, after V lost 5 bases and J lost 2 bases. There are 14 residues in the CDR3. The CDR3 loop is CASSIRTGTYEQYF. The CDR3, as DNA: TGTGCCAGCAGTATCAGGACAGGGACCTACGAGCAGTACTTC.

This clone was counted a single time. The J gene is TRBJ2-7, the V gene TRBV5-1; D remains ambiguous. This CDR3 spans 14 amino acids. V was clipped by 0 bases and J by 7 bases, with 14 bases between them. In germline, CDR1 is SGHRS, CDR2 YFSETQ. In DNA form, the CDR3 reads TGCGCCAGCAGCTTGGAGGACGCCGCTCGTGAGCAGTACTTC. It translates to CASSLEDAAREQYF.

This chain links TRBV7-6 with TRBJ2-7, with a weak D call TRBD2 (6 bases). The ends were cut back, 5 bases at V and 6 bases at J, with 8 bases in the middle. Germline V CDR1 and CDR2: SGHVS, FNYEAQ. The CDR3 sequence is 11 residues long. For the CDR3, the DNA is TGTGCCAGCAGCCAGGGAGGCGAGCAGTACTTC. The encoded protein is CASSQGGEQYF.

This clone was seen only once. This chain joins TRBV28 and TRBJ2-7; D call uncertain. The ends were cut back, 3 bases at V and 4 bases at J, with 7 bases in the middle. Germline V gene lookup returns CDR1 MDHEN and CDR2 SYDVKM. This CDR3 comprises 12 residues. CDR3 amino acids: CASSLAFYEQYF. The CDR3 bases are TGTGCCAGCAGTTTGGCCTTTTACGAGCAGTACTTC. The whole variable domain, filled in from reference TRBV28 and TRBJ2-7, reads DVKVTQSSRYLVKRTGEKVFLECVQDMDHENMFWYRQDPGLGLRLIYFSYDVKMKEKGDIPEGYSVSREKKERFSLILESASTNQTSMYLCASSLAFYEQYFGPGTRLTVT.

This CDR3 reads CASSPVAAYGYTF. In nucleotides, the CDR3 is TGCGCCAGCAGCCCGGTGGCAGCCTATGGCTACACCTTC. The genes are TRBV5-1 and TRBJ1-2; D gene ambiguous. In germline, CDR1 is SGHRS, CDR2 YFSETQ. The CDR3 has 13 amino acids. Trimming cost V 4 bases and J 4 bases, with 11 bases left between them.

On this clone itself: Different DNA sequences within this sample yield the same CDR3. The gene calls are TRBV28 and TRBJ1-1; D possibly corresponds to TRBD1 (5 bases). The CDR3 has 14 residues. Trimming removed 2 bases at V and 1 base at J, with 8 bases between. Germline V gene lookup returns CDR1 MDHEN and CDR2 SYDVKM. In DNA form, the CDR3 reads TGTGCCAGCAGTTTACTCACAGGGAACACTGAAGCTTTCTTT. This codes for CASSLLTGNTEAFF.

The rearrangement joins TRBV5-1 to TRBJ1-2; TRBD1 might be the D (5 bases). V shed 5 bases and J shed 3 bases, with 14 bases lying between them. There are 14 residues in the CDR3. Germline assignment: CDR1 SGHRS and CDR2 YFSETQ. The CDR3 DNA reads TGCGCCAGCAGTCCCCGGGGCAGCGACTATGGCTACACCTTC. This sequence encodes CASSPRGSDYGYTF. Using reference TRBV5-1 and TRBJ1-2 for the parts outside the CDR3, the full variable domain is KAGVTQTPRYLIKTRGQQVTLSCSPISGHRSVSWYQQTPGQGLQFLFEYFSETQRNKGNFPGRFSGRQFSNSRSEMNVSTLELGDSALYLCASSPRGSDYGYTFGSGTRLTVV.

V usage is TRBV20-1 and J usage is TRBJ2-7, with D maybe TRBD1 (5 bases). Germline CDR1 DFQATT, CDR2 SNEGSKA (reference sequence). This CDR3 comprises 11 residues. The CDR3 here is CKIGAAYEQYF. The DNA for the CDR3 is TGCAAGATAGGGGCAGCCTACGAGCAGTACTTC.

This clone was counted between two and nine times. The J gene is TRBJ2-7, the V gene TRBV29-1, with D possibly being TRBD1 (5 bases). The CDR3 extends over 14 amino acids. V lost 1 base and J 7 bases, leaving 17 bases between the germline ends. Germline-derived CDR1 and CDR2 are SQVTM and ANQGSEA. Written as DNA, the CDR3 is TGCAGCGTTGAAGGGGGCTTGTCTACTACTGAGCAGTACTTC. This encodes CSVEGGLSTTEQYF.

The chain carries TRBV7-2 and TRBJ2-5; D is possibly TRBD2 (6 bases). The CDR3 extends over 15 amino acids. Trimming removed 0 bases from V and 5 bases from J, with 13 bases in between. Germline V gene sequence: CDR1 SGHTA, CDR2 FQGNSA. The CDR3 is CASSLARGLGETQYF. CDR3 bases: TGTGCCAGCAGCTTAGCGCGGGGTCTGGGGGAGACCCAGTACTTC. Supplemented by reference TRBV7-2 and TRBJ2-5, the full variable domain reads GAGVSQSPSNKVTEKGKDVELRCDPISGHTALYWYRQSLGQGLEFLIYFQGNSAPDKSGLPSDRFSAERTGGSVSTLTIQRTQQEDSAVYLCASSLARGLGETQYFGPGTRLLVL.

J is TRBJ2-3 and V is TRBV5-1, with D possibly TRBD1 on 5 matching bases. V was clipped by 4 bases and J by 2 bases, with 11 bases between them. The CDR3 is 14 residues long. Germline CDR1 SGHRS, CDR2 YFSETQ. The CDR3 region is CASSPTGSTDTQYF. CDR3 sequence (DNA): TGCGCCAGCAGCCCAACAGGTTCCACAGATACGCAGTATTTT. The full variable domain, in which reference TRBV5-1 and TRBJ2-3 provide the parts outside the CDR3, is KAGVTQTPRYLIKTRGQQVTLSCSPISGHRSVSWYQQTPGQGLQFLFEYFSETQRNKGNFPGRFSGRQFSNSRSEMNVSTLELGDSALYLCASSPTGSTDTQYFGPGTRLTVL.

The chain couples TRBV4-1 to TRBJ2-5; 10 bases map to TRBD2. The germline V gene encodes CDR1 MGHRA and CDR2 YSYEKL. The V gene end was trimmed by 1 base and the J gene end by 5 bases; junction bases not matched to a gene: 10. The CDR3 has 17 residues. The DNA of the CDR3 is TGCGCCAGCAGCCAAGCCACGGGGTTAGCGGGGGGCGAGACCCAGTACTTC. Translated, it gives CASSQATGLAGGETQYF.

The CDR3 sequence: CASSPTGFYGYTF. The CDR3 DNA reads as TGTGCCAGCAGCCCTACAGGGTTCTATGGCTACACCTTC. The J gene is TRBJ1-2, the V gene TRBV11-2; tentative D call: TRBD1 (6 bases). Germline V gene data show CDR1 as SGHAT and CDR2 as FQNNGV. V dropped 5 bases and J dropped 4 bases, with 11 bases sitting between them. There are 13 residues in the CDR3.

V usage is TRBV2 and J usage is TRBJ1-5; unclear D gene. V shed 2 bases and J shed 0 bases, with 5 bases lying between them. This CDR3 contains 14 residues. The germline gives CDR1 SNHLY, CDR2 FYNNEI. The CDR3 protein is CASSEFYSNQPQHF. The CDR3, as DNA: TGTGCCAGCAGTGAATTCTATAGCAATCAGCCCCAGCATTTT.

The chain links TRBV2 to TRBJ2-2; D not resolved. Trimming left V 7 bases short and J 0 bases short, with 3 bases between. Germline V gene sequence: CDR1 SNHLY, CDR2 FYNNEI. The CDR3 totals 12 residues. The CDR3 bases are TGTGCCAGCACCCCGAACACCGGGGAGCTGTTTTTT. The encoded protein is CASTPNTGELFF.

This chain links TRBV5-1 with TRBJ2-5; TRBD1 agrees at 8 bases. CDR3 length: 15 amino acids. The V gene's germline CDR1 is SGHRS and CDR2 YFSETQ. With 4 bases clipped from V and 3 bases from J, the junction kept 8 bases outside the gene matches. The chain's CDR3 is CASSLGTGFEETQYF. CDR3 sequence (DNA): TGCGCCAGCAGCCTGGGGACAGGATTTGAAGAGACCCAGTACTTC.

The chain has TRBV5-6 and TRBJ2-1, with 8 bases that match TRBD2. The CDR3 totals 16 residues. Trimming removed 3 bases from V and 4 bases from J; junction bases left unmatched: 9. CDR1 is SGHDT, CDR2 YYEEEE, per germline. For the CDR3, the DNA is TGTGCCAGCAGCTGGCCCACGGCGGGAGGATACAATGAGCAGTTCTTC. Translated: CASSWPTAGGYNEQFF.

The chain recombines TRBV19 with TRBJ2-3; D gene unclear. This CDR3 has 15 amino acids. The ends were cut back, 1 base at V and 5 bases at J, with 13 bases in the middle. Per the germline V gene, CDR1 is LNHDA and CDR2 is SQIVND (reference sequence). The CDR3 loop is CASSIGPGSRDTQYF. CDR3 coding DNA: TGTGCCAGTAGTATAGGGCCGGGTAGCCGAGATACGCAGTATTTT.

The chain is built from TRBV5-1 and TRBJ2-1, with no clear D. Germline V gives CDR1 SGHRS, CDR2 YFSETQ. CDR3 size: 15 residues. V dropped 3 bases and J dropped 0 bases, with 10 bases sitting between them. CDR3: CASSSTPSSYNEQFF. Here the CDR3 DNA reads TGCGCCAGCAGCTCGACTCCGAGCTCCTACAATGAGCAGTTCTTC.

The rearrangement joins TRBV7-2 to TRBJ2-7; no clear D. The V gene lost 1 base and the J gene lost 6 bases, with 10 bases spanning the gap. This CDR3 is 13 amino acids long. The germline V gene has CDR1 SGHTA and CDR2 FQGNSA. The CDR3 reads CASSLGVVREQYF. As DNA, the CDR3 is TGTGCCAGCAGCTTAGGGGTCGTTCGCGAGCAGTACTTC.

The J gene is TRBJ2-3, the V gene TRBV5-1, with TRBD1 identical over 8 bases. V gave up 7 bases and J gave up 0 bases; unmatched junction bases: 10. CDR1 is SGHRS and CDR2 is YFSETQ in the germline V gene. The CDR3 loop spans 16 amino acids. The CDR3 DNA reads as TGCGCCAGCGCGCCCGGGACAGGTTGGAGCACAGATACGCAGTATTTT. Residues: CASAPGTGWSTDTQYF.

This chain uses TRBV5-4 with TRBJ2-1; 13 bases are a match to TRBD2. This CDR3 is 14 amino acids long. CDR1 and CDR2 (germline): SGHNT, YYREEE (reference sequence). V lost 2 bases, J lost 7 bases, and 0 bases stayed unmatched. The CDR3 DNA is TGTGCCAGCAGCTTACTAGCGGGAGGGAATGAGCAGTTCTTC. Translated, it gives CASSLLAGGNEQFF.

The V gene is TRBV5-1, the J gene TRBJ2-7, with D uncertain. V lost 0 bases, J lost 6 bases, and 13 bases lay in between. The CDR3 loop spans 14 amino acids. Germline lookup yields CDR1 SGHRS and CDR2 YFSETQ. This chain's CDR3 is CASSLEYPGSEQYF. In DNA, the CDR3 is TGCGCCAGCAGCTTGGAGTACCCCGGAAGCGAGCAGTACTTC.

In this sample, this clone turned up once. The V and J genes are TRBV7-9 and TRBJ2-7; 8 positions agree with TRBD1. The V gene's germline CDR1 is SEHNR and CDR2 FQNEAQ (reference sequence). The CDR3 length is 13 residues. V shed 4 bases and J 5 bases; nucleotides not matched to a gene: 4. The CDR3 here is CASSWSGGHEQYF. The CDR3 DNA reads as TGTGCCAGCAGCTGGTCAGGGGGCCACGAGCAGTACTTC.

The V and J genes are TRBV5-6 and TRBJ1-5; 7 bases agree with TRBD1. Germline CDR1 and CDR2: SGHDT and YYEEEE. V dropped 2 bases and J dropped 4; count of bases not matched to a gene: 9. This CDR3 region has 16 residues. The CDR3: CASSLGTAKGNQPQHF. The CDR3 coding sequence is TGTGCCAGCAGCTTAGGGACAGCAAAGGGGAATCAGCCCCAGCATTTT.

Here the CDR3 reads CASSQQGRGRALNQPQHF. The CDR3 coding sequence is TGTGCCAGCAGCCAGCAGGGCAGGGGCAGGGCCCTTAATCAGCCCCAGCATTTT. V is TRBV11-2 and J is TRBJ1-5; the D gene is possibly TRBD1 (6 bases). Germline values: CDR1 SGHAT, CDR2 FQNNGV. The ends were cut back, 5 bases at V and 4 bases at J, with 24 bases in the middle. The CDR3 loop spans 18 amino acids.

The chain is built from TRBV6-4 and TRBJ2-1, with 12 bases that match TRBD2. CDR3 length: 16 amino acids. Trimming took 5 bases from V and 3 from J; bases not matched to a gene: 5. Looked up from germline, CDR1 is MRHNA and CDR2 is SNTAGT. The CDR3 loop reads CASSPRTSGNYNEQFF. CDR3 coding DNA: TGTGCCAGCAGTCCCCGGACTAGCGGGAACTACAATGAGCAGTTCTTC.

CDR3 DNA: TGTGCCAGTAGTCGGACTAGACAGGTACGAACTGAAGCTTTCTTT. Translation gives CASSRTRQVRTEAFF. The chain links TRBV19 to TRBJ1-1, with a tentative D call TRBD1 (6 bases). Germline loops: CDR1 LNHDA, CDR2 SQIVND (reference sequence). This CDR3 has 15 residues. The V end lost 5 bases, the J end lost 5 bases, and 18 bases lay between the germline ends.

The V call is TRBV30, the J call TRBJ2-7; D is possibly TRBD1 (6 bases). Germline V gene lookup returns CDR1 GTSNPN and CDR2 SVGIG (reference sequence). The CDR3 runs 13 residues. Deletions cut 2 bases from V and 2 bases from J, with 10 bases between. The CDR3 DNA sequence: TGTGCCTGGAGTTTCGGACAGCCCTACGAGCAGTACTTC. It specifies CAWSFGQPYEQYF.

The chain links TRBV30 to TRBJ2-5; D not resolved. The J call is uncertain, as TRBJ2-7 better fits the DNA end. There are 15 residues in the CDR3. Per germline, CDR1 GTSNPN and CDR2 SVGIG (reference sequence). The DNA for the CDR3 is TGTGCCTGGAGTCCCGGGTGGACCCCTTCCTACGAGCAGTACTTC. Its protein is CAWSPGWTPSYEQYF.

In regard to this clone: The junction departs from germline at one end; a sequencing error may be responsible. This chain joins TRBV2 and TRBJ1-4; D gene ambiguous. The CDR3 loop spans 14 amino acids. In germline, CDR1 is SNHLY, CDR2 FYNNEI. CDR3 DNA: TGTGCCAGCAGTGAAGCGTCGGGGAGGACCCTGCGAACTTTT. Its translation is CASSEASGRTLRTF.